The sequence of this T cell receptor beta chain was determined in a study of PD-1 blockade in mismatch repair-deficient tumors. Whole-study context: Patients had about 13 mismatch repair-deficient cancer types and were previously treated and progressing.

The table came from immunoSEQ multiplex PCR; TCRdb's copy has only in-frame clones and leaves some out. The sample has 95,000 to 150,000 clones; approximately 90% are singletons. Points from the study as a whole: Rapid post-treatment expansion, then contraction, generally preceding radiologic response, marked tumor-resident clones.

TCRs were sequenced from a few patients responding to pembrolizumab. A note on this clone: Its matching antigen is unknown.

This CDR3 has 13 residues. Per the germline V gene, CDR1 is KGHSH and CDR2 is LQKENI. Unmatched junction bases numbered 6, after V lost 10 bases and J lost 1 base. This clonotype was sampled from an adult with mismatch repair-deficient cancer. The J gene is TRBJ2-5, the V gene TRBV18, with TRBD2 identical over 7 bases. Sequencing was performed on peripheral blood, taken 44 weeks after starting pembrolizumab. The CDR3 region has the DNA TGTGCCACCCAGGCTAGCGGCCAAGAGACCCAGTACTTC. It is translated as CATQASGQETQYF.